The TCR beta chain described here comes from a study of blood T cell repertoires in COVID-19. Looking at the study overall: Samples taken during acute and convalescent COVID-19 were collected in the United States, Italy and Spain. PBMCs, B-cell-depleted T cells, or T cells provided the cDNA or gDNA that made up the material.

Categorization into cohorts depended on clinical history that participants reported. Within the 2 weeks before study entry, each person in the exposed group met a COVID-19 case. The CDR3 covers 16 residues. V gave up 2 bases and J gave up 0 bases, with 11 bases separating them. Germline assignment: CDR1 GTSNPN and CDR2 SVGIG (reference sequence). Produced via immunoSEQ multiplex PCR; TCRdb's table is partial and in-frame only. This sample carries around 320,000 clones, over 85% of them seen once, and the ten largest clones take under 3.5%. Sequencing used PBMCs or T cells enriched from blood (not recorded which). The chain joins TRBV30 to TRBJ1-6; no firm D call. The TCR sequence derives from a woman aged 50 to 60 who had been exposed to COVID-19. The CDR3 sequence: CAWSPLGSSYNSPLHF. In DNA, the CDR3 is TGTGCCTGGAGTCCCCTAGGGAGCTCCTATAATTCACCCCTCCACTTT.